Sequencing of this TCR beta chain was carried out in a study of blood T cell repertoires in COVID-19 (TCRdb year 2020). With regard to the full study: Collaborator samples came from the United States, Italy and Spain and covered acute and convalescent phases of COVID-19. The dataset comprised deeply sampled blood TCRbeta repertoires from subjects exposed to, actively infected with, or recovered from COVID-19. The repertoires were released in a freely available public database meant as a resource for research on the immune response to SARS-CoV-2. The material from the prospective study consisted of cDNA or gDNA derived from T cells, B-cell-depleted T cells, or PBMCs. The sample metadata nearly always contained a de-identified subject ID, COVID-19 status, age in years and sex. The samples were drawn from two sources: the first 160 participants of the ongoing ImmuneRACE study, and 950 to 1,500 subjects contributed by 6 global collaborators. Where available, HLA class I and class II types were obtained from metadata supplied by the sample provider rather than from assay-based typing. Here is what the overall study found, with its caveats: The quantity of clinical and demographic metadata differed by source and by participant and was supplied without curation.

TCRbeta CDR3 regions were amplified from genomic DNA using the immunoSEQ Assay, a bias-controlled multiplex PCR. The authors processed their data as follows. Nucleated cell counts per sample were estimated from amplification of reference gene primers within the assay. Sequence reads were collapsed and filtered to measure the absolute abundance of every unique TCRbeta CDR3 rearrangement. Productive Simpson clonality was computed per sample as the square root of Simpson's diversity index over productive rearrangements. TCRdb re-hosts the immuneACCESS table, in-frame sequences only. Its copies lack some clones; in the studies checked, an unresolved V gene accounts for under half of them, and the cause for the rest is not known. V and J calls and clone size are as listed in that table; D and trimming were resolved from the DNA. This sample holds under 45,000 clones; roughly 85% were observed only once. The top ten constitute 5.2% of the sample.

In regard to this clone: It has no known antigen specificity. The sample holds no much larger clone one base away, and base qualities are not on file.

The CDR3 has 15 amino acids, counting the end cysteine and phenylalanine. Here the CDR3 DNA is all that survives: 45 bases in frame from base 1. The germline V gene gives CDR1 as SGHAT and CDR2 as FQNNGV. The V and J ends are trimmed by 1 base and 2 bases, leaving 12 bases between them. The collaborating institutions used their own protocols to collect whole blood in K2EDTA tubes. For TCRbeta analysis, collaborators shipped samples as frozen whole blood, isolated PBMCs, or DNA extracted from either of those sample types. This TCR was sampled from a man aged 40-49 years with active COVID-19. The V and J segments used are TRBV11-2 and TRBJ2-7; perhaps TRBD2 is the D gene, with 5 bases matching. The specimen sequenced was peripheral blood. CDR3 protein: CASSLVLTEAYEQYF. The nucleotide sequence reads TGTGCCAGCAGCTTAGTATTAACGGAGGCCTACGAGCAGTACTTC.